This TCR beta chain came from a study of blood T cell repertoires in COVID-19. On the study more broadly: Spain, Italy and the United States supplied samples that represented acute and convalescent COVID-19. T cells, B-cell-depleted T cells, or PBMCs provided the cDNA or gDNA that served as material.

V gave up 0 bases and J gave up 6 bases; unmatched junction bases: 5. CDR1 SGHRS and CDR2 YFSETQ come from the germline V gene. The CDR3 is 15 residues long. The table lists this clone with a few counts. Original handling: Reference gene primer amplification gave estimated nucleated cell counts. The assay was immunoSEQ multiplex PCR, and TCRdb's table has in-frame clones only and misses some. Clone size and the V and J calls come from that table; the DNA yielded D and trimming. The sample consists of hundreds of thousands of clones, around nine tenths of them appearing once. Sequenced sample: peripheral blood. The clonotype comes from a man aged 18 to 35 with active or convalescent COVID-19. The rearrangement uses TRBV5-1 and TRBJ1-2; 10 bases are shared with TRBD1. The CDR3 nucleotides read TGCGCCAGCAGCTTGGCCGGACAGGGGGGTGATGGCTACACCTTC. This codes for CASSLAGQGGDGYTF. The full variable domain, in which reference TRBV5-1 and TRBJ1-2 provide the parts outside the CDR3, is KAGVTQTPRYLIKTRGQQVTLSCSPISGHRSVSWYQQTPGQGLQFLFEYFSETQRNKGNFPGRFSGRQFSNSRSEMNVSTLELGDSALYLCASSLAGQGGDGYTFGSGTRLTVV.